Listed below are T cell receptor beta chains from one sample, sequenced in a study of molecular identifiers for immune sequencing clone quantification. Using its own MiXCR run on the PCR reads, TCRdb lists one record per CDR3 protein. The sample shows tens of thousands of distinct CDR3 sequences, 15% to 20% of them seen only once. What was sequenced was naive CD8+ T cells from blood, with Jurkat cell RNA spiked in. All receptors derive from a human donor in good health. Some libraries in this study had Jurkat cell RNA spiked in. Both conserved end residues are part of each CDR3.

V,CDR3
TRBV4-1,CASSQERDEQFF
TRBV5-4,CASSSTGGSAYNEQFF
TRBV7-2,CASSLKRDGDYEQYF
TRBV14,CASSQVPADTQYF
TRBV6-6,CASSSYKTSGSTDTQYF
TRBV7-2,CASSLAAQGALNEQFF
TRBV24-1,CATSDWTGAKFF
TRBV9,CASSVGTGGPGNEQFF
TRBV4-2,CASSPQGTTEAFF
TRBV7-2,CASSLALLAGGPADTQYF
TRBV6-5,CASSYSLGTNTYEQYF
TRBV6-2/TRBV6-3,CASSYEIPSGRASMDEQFF
TRBV20-1,CSARARATYEQYF
TRBV20-1,CSARQSETYEQYF
TRBV7-6,CASSPSGGTGELFF
TRBV9,CASSPLDGEQFF
TRBV20-1,CSATPWTSGRMEQFF
TRBV4-1,CASSPRDFSYEQYF
TRBV5-6,CASSLAAKNTEAFF
TRBV11-2,CASSLAAPLGYTF
TRBV6-5,CASSYSSGDYEQYF
TRBV5-6,CASSPGQGDYEQYF
TRBV4-1,CASAREKNYNEQFF
TRBV20-1,CSARDRLAVGYEQYF
TRBV30,CAWSSGQTYEQYF
TRBV3-1,CASSQVSGSGYEQYF
TRBV7-9,CASSSSVRNEQYF
TRBV30,CAGEAGGFRDEQLF
TRBV20-1,CGAALAGETQYF
TRBV28,CASSPGTGGPDTQYF
TRBV7-9,CASSLPPGELFF
TRBV7-9,CASSLAPAIGYEELFF
TRBV9,CASSLGQGSEAFF
TRBV5-1,CASSEFGADEQFF
TRBV6-2/TRBV6-3,CASSRPTGKVDDEQFF
TRBV6-5,CASSEPGTGMYEQYF
TRBV5-1,CASSSAYNEQFF
TRBV5-4,CASSFGGYTDTQYF
TRBV7-9,CASSLPQWDSRNTEAFF
TRBV7-9,CASSLASYGYTF
TRBV27,CASSLAFGYEQYF
TRBV28,CASSLLNGPLDTQYF
TRBV5-1,CASSQRDDRADPYGYTF
TRBV9,CASSVAGTGAQRAFF
TRBV6-5,CASSSGTESPADTQYF
TRBV7-9,CASSLPGLINTGELFF
TRBV5-6,CASSYPHWREGVKDTQYF
TRBV11-3,CASSLGWTQDNTGELFF
TRBV7-2,CASIEGETQYF
TRBV7-9,CASSPPGQGFPEAFF
TRBV3-1,CASSQFSGTGTYEQYF
TRBV2,CASVGGITEAFF
TRBV28,CASSLFALGLAGRYNEQFF
TRBV28,CAIHGQGVDEQYF